This T cell receptor beta chain stems from a study of T cells in localized non-small cell lung cancer. Repertoires were generated with immunoSEQ multiplex PCR, while TCRdb's copy carries only in-frame clones and drops some. The sample lists about 59,000 clones, approximately 93% seen once, with just under 20% in the top ten. Comments on this clone: The antigen is not known.

The CDR3 totals 15 residues. J was trimmed by 5 bases and V by 2 bases; bases with no gene match: 5. The germline gives CDR1 WSHSY, CDR2 SAAADI. Broader study findings: There were a median around 57 of the top 100 tumor clones appearing in adjacent lung. A higher density of T cells in blood coincided with extended overall survival. Uninvolved adjacent lung had higher T cell clonality than tumor and all other tissues. Sequencing covered just one tumor region, so heterogeneity cannot be ruled out.

The TCR comes from a man aged 40 to 70 with stage I lung adenocarcinoma. The chain recombines TRBV10-2 with TRBJ2-5; 10 bases map to TRBD2. Source: peripheral blood, taken before any cancer treatment. The CDR3 loop reads CASSESGRAGETQYF. The CDR3, as DNA: TGCGCCAGCAGTGAGAGCGGGAGGGCCGGGGAGACCCAGTACTTC.